This is a list of T cell receptor beta chains from one sample in a study of response to subunit inactivated influenza vaccine. TCRdb fed the RT-PCR reads into MiXCR, producing one record per CDR3 protein. The repertoire includes more than 550,000 distinct CDR3 sequences, 11% of them detected once, and approximately 10% sits in the top ten. These data also formed part of another study, on T cells expressing NK-cell markers.

The input for sequencing was PBMCs from blood, taken on the day of vaccination. These TCRs come from a man aged 45-60 years who received an inactivated influenza vaccine. Each CDR3 is given with its conserved first and last residue. A D gene is named only where the DNA matches it firmly. Clone size is given for some rows only: seen once, a few or many times, or a class if the clone is expanded.

D,J,size,V,CDR3,DNA
-,TRBJ1-2,few,TRBV15,CATSRAGAANYGYTF,TGTGCCACCAGCAGAGCAGGGGCCGCTAACTATGGCTACACCTTC
-,TRBJ2-1,once,TRBV7-2,CASSLDRMLSSNEQFF,TGTGCCAGCAGCTTAGACAGAATGCTAAGTAGCAATGAGCAGTTCTTC
TRBD1,TRBJ2-4,-,TRBV5-6,CASSLDRGENIQYF,TGTGCCAGCAGCTTGGACAGGGGAGAAAACATTCAGTACTTC
-,TRBJ2-5,-,TRBV7-9,CASSNLLAADMETQYF,TGTGCCAGCAGCAACCTTCTTGCGGCTGATATGGAGACCCAGTACTTC
-,TRBJ2-1,many,TRBV9,CASSVAEGLPYNEQFF,TGTGCCAGCAGCGTAGCTGAGGGACTTCCCTACAATGAGCAGTTCTTC
-,TRBJ2-7,-,TRBV29-1,CSVEGWGLLDEQYF,TGCAGCGTTGAAGGTTGGGGTCTTTTGGACGAGCAGTACTTC
TRBD2,TRBJ2-1,few,TRBV6-1,CASSPSSGSYNEQFF,TGTGCCAGCAGTCCATCTAGCGGGAGCTACAATGAGCAGTTCTTC
TRBD2,TRBJ2-5,-,TRBV27,CASSATSGRQETQYF,TGTGCCAGCAGTGCTACTAGCGGACGCCAAGAGACCCAGTACTTC
TRBD1,TRBJ2-2,many,TRBV11-2,CASSTWTGTNTGELFF,TGTGCCAGCAGCACGTGGACAGGGACGAACACCGGGGAGCTGTTTTTT
-,TRBJ2-3,-,TRBV12-3/TRBV12-4,CASSFRQATDTQYF,TGTGCCAGCAGTTTCAGACAGGCCACAGATACGCAGTATTTT
TRBD2,TRBJ2-7,many,TRBV5-1,CASSLSSGRNEQYF,TGCGCCAGCAGCTTAAGTAGCGGGAGGAACGAGCAGTACTTC
TRBD1,TRBJ2-7,-,TRBV6-5,CASSYNAGGNEQYF,TGTGCCAGCAGTTACAACGCAGGGGGCAACGAGCAGTACTTC
TRBD1,TRBJ2-7,few,TRBV7-6,CASSQDRGPPLTYEQYF,TGTGCCAGCAGCCAAGACAGGGGCCCACCCCTTACCTACGAGCAGTACTTC
-,TRBJ1-1,many,TRBV30,CAWSVHRAFF,TGTGCCTGGAGTGTACACCGAGCTTTCTTT
TRBD1,TRBJ1-1,few,TRBV28,CASSSGQAAGTEAFF,TGTGCCAGCAGCTCGGGACAGGCGGCCGGCACTGAAGCTTTCTTT
TRBD1,TRBJ2-1,-,TRBV24-1,CATSDPGQASYNEQFF,TGTGCCACCAGTGACCCGGGACAGGCCTCCTACAATGAGCAGTTCTTC
-,TRBJ2-7,few,TRBV5-6,CASRSTTDEQYF,TGTGCCAGCAGGTCAACTACCGACGAGCAGTACTTC
TRBD1,TRBJ1-2,few,TRBV5-5,CASSLPGQGGYGYTF,TGTGCCAGCAGCTTGCCGGGACAGGGCGGCTATGGCTACACCTTC
-,TRBJ2-5,-,TRBV7-6,CASSFRGGAETQYF,TGTGCCAGCAGCTTTCGAGGCGGGGCAGAGACCCAGTACTTC
TRBD1,TRBJ2-3,-,TRBV7-8,CASSWDSLTDTQYF,TGTGCCAGCAGCTGGGACAGCCTTACAGATACGCAGTATTTT
-,TRBJ2-5,-,TRBV15,CATSRELLQETQYF,TGTGCCACCAGCAGGGAACTACTCCAAGAGACCCAGTACTTC
-,TRBJ2-2,few,TRBV10-2,CASRAVTGELFF,TGCGCCAGCAGGGCAGTCACCGGGGAGCTGTTTTTT
TRBD1,TRBJ2-5,-,TRBV24-1,CATSDPGTGGHGTQYF,TGTGCCACCAGTGACCCTGGGACAGGGGGACACGGGACCCAGTACTTC
TRBD1,TRBJ2-3,few,TRBV11-2,CASSFGDRVGTDTQYF,TGTGCCAGCAGCTTCGGAGACAGGGTTGGCACAGATACGCAGTATTTT
-,TRBJ1-5,-,TRBV6-1,CASSELPRGNQPQHF,TGTGCCAGCAGTGAATTGCCCAGGGGCAATCAGCCCCAGCATTTT
-,TRBJ1-4,few,TRBV12-3/TRBV12-4,CASSLGVGANEKLFF,TGTGCCAGCAGTTTAGGAGTGGGCGCTAATGAAAAACTGTTTTTT
-,TRBJ2-1,-,TRBV4-3,CASSQGVANEQFF,TGCGCCAGCAGCCAAGGGGTAGCCAATGAGCAGTTCTTC
-,TRBJ2-7,few,TRBV10-1,CASSAGLTYEQYF,TGCGCCAGCAGTGCAGGGCTTACCTACGAGCAGTACTTC
-,TRBJ2-1,-,TRBV28,CASSGGTAYNEQFF,TGTGCCAGCAGTGGAGGGACAGCCTACAATGAGCAGTTCTTC
TRBD1,TRBJ2-6,many,TRBV10-3,CAISPSGGTGANVLTF,TGTGCCATCAGTCCCTCAGGGGGCACTGGGGCCAACGTCCTGACTTTC
TRBD2,TRBJ2-3,few,TRBV29-1,CSVAVSGGSTDTQYF,TGCAGCGTTGCGGTGAGCGGGGGTTCCACAGATACGCAGTATTTT
-,TRBJ2-4,-,TRBV21-1,CASSKVPLAGETKNIQYF,TGTGCCAGCAGCAAAGTCCCCCTAGCGGGGGAAACCAAAAACATTCAGTACTTC
-,TRBJ2-3,-,TRBV4-3,CASSQGGQVDTQYF,TGCGCCAGCAGCCAAGGTGGCCAGGTAGATACGCAGTATTTT
-,TRBJ2-2,few,TRBV5-1,CASSTSGMNTGELFF,TGCGCCAGCAGCACCAGCGGAATGAACACCGGGGAGCTGTTTTTT
-,TRBJ2-5,-,TRBV4-3,CASSQGERTQYF,TGCGCCAGCAGCCAAGGGGAGAGGACCCAGTACTTC
-,TRBJ2-3,-,TRBV4-1,CASSQHYTQYF,TGCGCCAGCAGCCAACACTATACGCAGTATTTT
-,TRBJ2-7,-,TRBV6-2/TRBV6-3,CASSSDLTNSYEQYF,TGTGCCAGCAGTTCGGACTTAACGAACTCCTACGAGCAGTACTTC
-,TRBJ2-1,-,TRBV4-2,CASSPDPTENNEQFF,TGTGCCAGCAGCCCAGACCCGACTGAGAACAATGAGCAGTTCTTC
TRBD1,TRBJ1-6,-,TRBV7-9,CATQRGYQGGVSPLHF,TGTGCCACCCAACGTGGGTATCAGGGGGGGGTTTCACCCCTCCACTTT
TRBD1,TRBJ2-1,few,TRBV29-1,CSVEPGGSSYNEQFF,TGCAGCGTTGAGCCAGGGGGCAGCTCCTACAATGAGCAGTTCTTC
-,TRBJ1-5,-,TRBV12-3/TRBV12-4,CASSLAGHSSNQPQHF,TGTGCCAGCAGTTTAGCAGGACATTCGAGCAATCAGCCCCAGCATTTT
-,TRBJ2-2,-,TRBV4-1,CASSMGFDTGELFF,TGCGCCAGCAGTATGGGCTTCGACACCGGGGAGCTGTTTTTT
-,TRBJ2-3,-,TRBV7-9,CASSFYGDSTDTQYF,TGTGCCAGCAGCTTCTACGGGGATAGCACAGATACGCAGTATTTT
TRBD2,TRBJ2-6,-,TRBV6-2/TRBV6-3,CASIPGGYSGANVLTF,TGTGCCAGCATTCCGGGGGGATACTCTGGGGCCAACGTCCTGACTTTC
-,TRBJ2-5,few,TRBV20-1,CSATPLRETQYF,TGCAGTGCTACCCCACTCCGGGAGACCCAGTACTTC
TRBD2,TRBJ2-3,-,TRBV28,CASTAVRAGDGIDTQYF,TGTGCCAGCACCGCTGTTAGGGCGGGAGACGGTATAGATACGCAGTATTTT
-,TRBJ2-3,many,TRBV11-1,CASSFADPTDTQYF,TGTGCCAGCAGCTTCGCCGATCCCACAGATACGCAGTATTTT
TRBD2,TRBJ2-7,many,TRBV7-2,CASSLTRTSGAREQYF,TGTGCCAGCAGCTTAACCCGTACTAGCGGGGCTAGAGAGCAGTACTTC
-,TRBJ2-3,-,TRBV18,CASSPIQGRDTQYF,TGTGCCAGCTCACCAATCCAGGGGAGAGATACGCAGTATTTT
TRBD2,TRBJ2-5,-,TRBV28,CASSPMTSGREETQYF,TGTGCCAGCAGTCCCATGACTAGCGGGAGGGAAGAGACCCAGTACTTC
TRBD1,TRBJ1-5,-,TRBV6-1,CASKVTGGLSNQPQHF,TGTGCCAGCAAAGTGACAGGGGGGTTGAGCAATCAGCCCCAGCATTTT
-,TRBJ2-1,-,TRBV5-1,CASSPHNGESYNEQFF,TGCGCCAGCAGCCCCCATAACGGGGAGTCCTACAATGAGCAGTTCTTC
-,TRBJ2-2,-,TRBV4-3,CASSPSGRAGTLFF,TGCGCCAGCAGCCCTTCCGGCCGGGCCGGCACGCTGTTTTTT